This is a list of T cell receptor beta chains from one sample in a study of T cell responses to AZD1222 COVID-19 vaccine. Produced via immunoSEQ multiplex PCR; TCRdb's table is partial and in-frame only. The sample records about 120,000 clones, about 86% being singletons. Sequenced here: peripheral blood, sampled on day 0 of AZD1222 vaccination. Receptors originate from an adult in good health. The CDR3 runs from the conserved cysteine through the conserved F or W. The D gene is left open where the match is weak. Clone size is not always given. Where it is, it says once, few, many or a class for expanded clones.

CDR3 DNA: TGTGCCAGCAGCCCCCGGGACCCGGCGAACACCGGGGAGCTGTTTTTT
CDR3 protein: CASSPRDPANTGELFF
clone size: .
D gene: .
J gene: TRBJ2-2
V gene: TRBV7-2

CDR3 DNA: TGCGCCAGCAGCTACTTCTGGAACCCGGGCACCGGGGAGCTGTTTTTT
CDR3 protein: CASSYFWNPGTGELFF
clone size: .
D gene: .
J gene: TRBJ2-2
V gene: TRBV5-1

CDR3 DNA: TGCGCCAGCAGTTCTTCCGTAGGGGGCTACACCTTC
CDR3 protein: CASSSSVGGYTF
clone size: .
D gene: .
J gene: TRBJ1-2
V gene: TRBV5-1

CDR3 DNA: TGTGCCAGCAGTGAAGGGGTAGGAGCTAACTATGGCTACACCTTC
CDR3 protein: CASSEGVGANYGYTF
clone size: .
D gene: .
J gene: TRBJ1-2
V gene: TRBV25-1

CDR3 DNA: TGTGCCAGCAGCGCGACGGGTACAACTAATGAAAAACTGTTTTTT
CDR3 protein: CASSATGTTNEKLFF
clone size: .
D gene: .
J gene: TRBJ1-4
V gene: TRBV9

CDR3 DNA: TGTGCCAGCAGTTACATAGCGGGGGTAACCAATGAGCAGTTCTTC
CDR3 protein: CASSYIAGVTNEQFF
clone size: .
D gene: TRBD2
J gene: TRBJ2-1
V gene: TRBV6-6

CDR3 DNA: TGTGCCAGCAGCTATCCCTCCGGCGGTGAAGCTTTCTTT
CDR3 protein: CASSYPSGGEAFF
clone size: .
D gene: .
J gene: TRBJ1-1
V gene: TRBV5-5

CDR3 DNA: TGTGCCAGCAGCCGGCTAGCGCAATACGAGCAGTACTTC
CDR3 protein: CASSRLAQYEQYF
clone size: .
D gene: .
J gene: TRBJ2-7
V gene: TRBV5-6

CDR3 DNA: TGTGCCAGCAGCCCCACCCCACTAGCGGGAGGATCCGGGGAGCTGTTTTTT
CDR3 protein: CASSPTPLAGGSGELFF
clone size: few
D gene: TRBD2
J gene: TRBJ2-2
V gene: TRBV4-2

CDR3 DNA: TGTGCCAGCAGCCCCGGGACAGGGAACACAGATACGCAGTATTTT
CDR3 protein: CASSPGTGNTDTQYF
clone size: .
D gene: TRBD1
J gene: TRBJ2-3
V gene: TRBV28

CDR3 DNA: TGTGCCAGCAGCCAAGGGTACACTGAAGCTTTCTTT
CDR3 protein: CASSQGYTEAFF
clone size: .
D gene: .
J gene: TRBJ1-1
V gene: TRBV3-1/TRBV3-2

CDR3 DNA: TGTGCCAGCGGTTCGGGGGGCGGGAGGGTCCCGCCTTACGAGCAGTACTTC
CDR3 protein: CASGSGGGRVPPYEQYF
clone size: .
D gene: TRBD2
J gene: TRBJ2-7
V gene: TRBV28

CDR3 DNA: TGTGCCACCAGCATGGACTATTCCACCGGGGAGCTGTTTTTT
CDR3 protein: CATSMDYSTGELFF
clone size: .
D gene: .
J gene: TRBJ2-2
V gene: TRBV15

CDR3 DNA: TGTGCCAGCAGCGGGCCGGGACTAGCGCCAAATGAGCAGTTCTTC
CDR3 protein: CASSGPGLAPNEQFF
clone size: .
D gene: TRBD2
J gene: TRBJ2-1
V gene: TRBV5-4

CDR3 DNA: TGTGCCAGTAGTGCCTCAGGGACTGAAGCTTTCTTT
CDR3 protein: CASSASGTEAFF
clone size: .
D gene: .
J gene: TRBJ1-1
V gene: TRBV19

CDR3 DNA: TGTGCCAGCAGCCGGGCGGGAGTTGTACGTGAGACCCAGTACTTC
CDR3 protein: CASSRAGVVRETQYF
clone size: .
D gene: TRBD2
J gene: TRBJ2-5
V gene: TRBV5-4

CDR3 DNA: TGTGCCAGCAGCCCCCGGAACAGTCGGGAGACCCAGTACTTC
CDR3 protein: CASSPRNSRETQYF
clone size: .
D gene: .
J gene: TRBJ2-5
V gene: TRBV7-9

CDR3 DNA: TGCAGCGCCAGAGGCCCAGCGGGGTACAATGAGCAGTTCTTC
CDR3 protein: CSARGPAGYNEQFF
clone size: .
D gene: TRBD2
J gene: TRBJ2-1
V gene: TRBV29-1

CDR3 DNA: TGTGCCAGCAGTTACTCTCGCCGGTCCGAGCAGTACTTC
CDR3 protein: CASSYSRRSEQYF
clone size: few
D gene: .
J gene: TRBJ2-7
V gene: TRBV6-5

CDR3 DNA: TGTGCCAGCAGCTTAGAAGGCGGACTCTACAATGAGCAGTTCTTC
CDR3 protein: CASSLEGGLYNEQFF
clone size: .
D gene: .
J gene: TRBJ2-1
V gene: TRBV7-2

CDR3 DNA: TGTGCCACCAGCAGTGGACTGGGACAGCTACAAGAGACCCAGTACTTC
CDR3 protein: CATSSGLGQLQETQYF
clone size: .
D gene: TRBD1
J gene: TRBJ2-5
V gene: TRBV15

CDR3 DNA: TGTGCCACCAGTGATTTTCAGGGCGCGAACACCGGGGAGCTGTTTTTT
CDR3 protein: CATSDFQGANTGELFF
clone size: .
D gene: .
J gene: TRBJ2-2
V gene: TRBV24-1

CDR3 DNA: TGTGCCAGCCGGTCCCCGGCAGGGAGGTATAATCAGCCCCAGCATTTT
CDR3 protein: CASRSPAGRYNQPQHF
clone size: few
D gene: .
J gene: TRBJ1-5
V gene: TRBV28

CDR3 DNA: TGTGCCAGCACCTTGACGGGGTCCCCAGGCTATGGCTACACCTTC
CDR3 protein: CASTLTGSPGYGYTF
clone size: .
D gene: .
J gene: TRBJ1-2
V gene: TRBV7-2

CDR3 DNA: TGTGCCAGCAGCCGAGGACAAAACGGGGAGCTGTTTTTT
CDR3 protein: CASSRGQNGELFF
clone size: .
D gene: .
J gene: TRBJ2-2
V gene: TRBV6-4

CDR3 DNA: TGTGCCAGCAAAGACAGGGGAGCCTACGAGCAGTACTTC
CDR3 protein: CASKDRGAYEQYF
clone size: .
D gene: TRBD1
J gene: TRBJ2-7
V gene: TRBV7-2

CDR3 DNA: TGTGCCAGCAGTTACCGGGAGAAATTATACGAGCAGTACTTC
CDR3 protein: CASSYREKLYEQYF
clone size: once
D gene: .
J gene: TRBJ2-7
V gene: TRBV6-2/TRBV6-3